This record covers a single T cell receptor (beta chain). The data stem from a study of blood T cell repertoires in COVID-19. In the source study's methods: It was from reference gene primer amplification that nucleated cell counts were estimated. TCRdb's copy holds only in-frame clones and misses some; the assay was immunoSEQ multiplex PCR. The V and J calls and clone size were taken over from that table, and D and trimming were inferred from the DNA. Of some 350,000 clones detected, over 75% appear once; the ten largest clones hold around 4.6%. The material sequenced was PBMCs or T cells enriched from blood (not recorded which). The clonotype originates from a man younger than 40 who had recovered from COVID-19.

CDR3 DNA sequence: TGTGCCAGCAGCCGCGAGGGACTAGCGGGAACCTACGAGCAGTACTTC. As protein: CASSREGLAGTYEQYF. The chain recombines TRBV27 with TRBJ2-7, with 13 bases that match TRBD2. CDR1 is MNHEY, CDR2 SMNVEV, per germline (reference sequence). With V trimmed by 6 bases and J by 2 bases, 7 bases remained unmatched. There are 16 residues in the CDR3.